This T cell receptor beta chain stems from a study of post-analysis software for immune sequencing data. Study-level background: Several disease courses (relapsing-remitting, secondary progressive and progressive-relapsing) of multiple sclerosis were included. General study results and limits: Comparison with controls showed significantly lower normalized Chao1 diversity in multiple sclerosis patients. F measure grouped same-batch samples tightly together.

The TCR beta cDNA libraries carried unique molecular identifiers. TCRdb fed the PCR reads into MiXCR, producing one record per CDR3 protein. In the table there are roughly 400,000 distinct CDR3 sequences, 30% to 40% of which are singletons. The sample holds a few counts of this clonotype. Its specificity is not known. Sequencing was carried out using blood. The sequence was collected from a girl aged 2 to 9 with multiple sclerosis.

The CDR3 protein is CASSSGTGGSNEQFF. In nucleotides, the CDR3 is TGCGCCAGCAGCTCCGGGACAGGGGGTTCCAATGAGCAGTTCTTC. The rearrangement joins TRBV5-1 to TRBJ2-1; 11 nucleotides agree with TRBD1. The length of the CDR3 is 15 residues. Germline V gives CDR1 SGHRS, CDR2 YFSETQ. The junction had 5 bases not matched to a gene; V was cut back by 3 bases and J by 6 bases.